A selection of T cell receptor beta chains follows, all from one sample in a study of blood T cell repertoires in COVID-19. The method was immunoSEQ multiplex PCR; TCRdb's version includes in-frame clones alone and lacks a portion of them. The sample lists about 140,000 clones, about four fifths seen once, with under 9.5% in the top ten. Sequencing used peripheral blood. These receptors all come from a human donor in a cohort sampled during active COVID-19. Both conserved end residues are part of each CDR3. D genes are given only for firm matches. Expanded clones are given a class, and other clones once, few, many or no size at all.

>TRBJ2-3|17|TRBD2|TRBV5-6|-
CASSLVVSGGAGRTQYF
TGTGCCAGCAGCTTGGTAGTTAGCGGGGGGGCTGGTCGTACGCAGTATTTT
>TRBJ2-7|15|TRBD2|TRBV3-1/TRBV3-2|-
CASSQGAGGTYEQYF
TGTGCCAGCAGCCAAGGGGCGGGGGGGACCTACGAGCAGTACTTC
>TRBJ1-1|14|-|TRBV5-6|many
CASSTRHMNTEAFF
TGTGCCAGCAGCACGCGACATATGAACACTGAAGCTTTCTTT
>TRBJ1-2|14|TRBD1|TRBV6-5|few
CASSYGTGGYGYTF
TGTGCCAGCAGTTACGGGACAGGGGGCTATGGCTACACCTTC
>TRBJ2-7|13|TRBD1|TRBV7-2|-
CASSAGQGQVEYF
TGTGCCAGCAGCGCCGGACAGGGGCAGGTGGAGTACTTC
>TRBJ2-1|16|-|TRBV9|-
CASSPRGRGIYNEQFF
TGTGCCAGCAGCCCCCGTGGTCGGGGGATCTACAATGAGCAGTTCTTC
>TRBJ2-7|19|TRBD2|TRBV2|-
CASSEPRARGLALTYEQYF
TGTGCCAGCAGTGAGCCCCGGGCCCGAGGACTAGCGCTGACCTACGAGCAGTACTTC
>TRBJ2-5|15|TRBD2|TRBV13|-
CASSSRLAGEETQYF
TGTGCCAGCAGCTCCAGACTAGCTGGGGAAGAGACCCAGTACTTC
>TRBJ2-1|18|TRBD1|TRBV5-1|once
CASSLRLLGTGQGNEQFF
TGCGCCAGCAGCTTGAGGCTGCTAGGGACAGGACAAGGGAATGAGCAGTTCTTC
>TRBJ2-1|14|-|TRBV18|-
CASSPAALYNEQFF
TGTGCCAGCTCACCAGCGGCACTTTACAATGAGCAGTTCTTC
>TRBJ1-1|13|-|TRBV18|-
CASSTGGNTEAFF
TGTGCCAGCTCAACGGGGGGGAACACTGAAGCTTTCTTT
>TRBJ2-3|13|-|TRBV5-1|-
CASHTGGPDTQYF
TGCGCCAGCCACACCGGGGGGCCAGATACGCAGTATTTT
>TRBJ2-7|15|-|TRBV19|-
CASSIRGPPGGGQYF
TGTGCCAGTAGTATCCGTGGGCCCCCGGGGGGCGGGCAGTACTTC
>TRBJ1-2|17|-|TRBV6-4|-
CASSDSWTASPFYGYTF
TGTGCCAGCAGTGACTCGTGGACAGCCAGTCCATTCTATGGCTACACCTTC
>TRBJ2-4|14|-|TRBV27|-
CASTSAVSKNIQYF
TGTGCCAGCACTTCAGCGGTTTCCAAAAACATTCAGTACTTC
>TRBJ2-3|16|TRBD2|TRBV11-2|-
CASSHLAGERTDTQYF
TGTGCCAGCAGCCACTTAGCGGGGGAGCGCACAGATACGCAGTATTTT
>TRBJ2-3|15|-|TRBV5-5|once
CASSPGLLAGNTQYF
TGTGCCAGCAGCCCTGGACTACTCGCAGGAAATACGCAGTATTTT
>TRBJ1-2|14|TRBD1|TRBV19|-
CASSFTGTVYGYTF
TGTGCCAGTAGTTTCACGGGGACAGTCTATGGCTACACCTTC
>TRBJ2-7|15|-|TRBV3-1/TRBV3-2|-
CASSPSGNGAYEQYF
TGTGCCAGCAGCCCCTCAGGGAACGGAGCCTACGAGCAGTACTTC
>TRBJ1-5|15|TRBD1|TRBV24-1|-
CATSDKQGHNQPQHF
TGTGCCACCAGTGACAAACAGGGGCATAATCAGCCCCAGCATTTT
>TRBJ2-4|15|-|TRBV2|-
CASSERGITKNIQYF
TGTGCCAGCAGTGAACGGGGAATAACCAAAAACATTCAGTACTTC
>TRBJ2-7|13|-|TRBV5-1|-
CASSTRGSYEQYF
TGCGCCAGCAGCACCCGGGGCTCCTACGAGCAGTACTTC
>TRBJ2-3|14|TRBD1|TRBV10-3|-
CAISEEAGGDTQYF
TGTGCCATCAGTGAGGAGGCAGGGGGTGATACGCAGTATTTT
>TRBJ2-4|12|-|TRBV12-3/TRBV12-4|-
CASSTAGSIQYF
TGTGCCAGCAGCACTGCGGGGAGCATTCAGTACTTC
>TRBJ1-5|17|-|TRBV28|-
CASRKGSTGLSNQPQHF
TGTGCCAGCAGGAAAGGTTCGACAGGTCTTAGCAATCAGCCCCAGCATTTT
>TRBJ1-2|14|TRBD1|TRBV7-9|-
CASSLTGALEGYTF
TGTGCCAGCAGCCTCACAGGGGCCTTGGAGGGCTACACCTTC
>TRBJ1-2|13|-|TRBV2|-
CASSSSGNYGYTF
TGTGCCAGCAGTTCATCAGGGAACTATGGCTACACCTTC
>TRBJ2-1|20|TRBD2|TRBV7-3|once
CASSLYPSGGAVSTYNEQFF
TGTGCCAGCAGCTTATACCCTAGCGGGGGGGCGGTGAGTACCTACAATGAGCAGTTCTTC
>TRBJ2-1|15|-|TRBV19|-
CASSIGARVKDEQFF
TGTGCCAGTAGTATAGGCGCCAGGGTAAAGGATGAGCAGTTCTTC
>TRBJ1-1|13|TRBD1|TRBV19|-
CASSSLQGLEAFF
TGTGCCAGTAGTTCTTTACAGGGGTTAGAAGCTTTCTTT
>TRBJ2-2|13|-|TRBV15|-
CATSRVSTGELFF
TGTGCCACCAGCAGAGTCTCCACCGGGGAGCTGTTTTTT
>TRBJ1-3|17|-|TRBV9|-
CASSWADSVDSGNTIYF
TGTGCCAGCAGCTGGGCGGACAGTGTCGACTCTGGAAACACCATATATTTT
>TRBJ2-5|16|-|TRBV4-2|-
CASSQDFLGSQETQYF
TGTGCCAGCAGCCAAGATTTTTTGGGCAGCCAAGAGACCCAGTACTTC
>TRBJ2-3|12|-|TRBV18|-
CASSPSTDTQYF
TGTGCCAGCTCACCCAGTACAGATACGCAGTATTTT
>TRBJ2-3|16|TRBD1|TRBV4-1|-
CASSQGDRGEADTQYF
TGCGCCAGCAGCCAAGGGGACAGGGGTGAAGCAGATACGCAGTATTTT
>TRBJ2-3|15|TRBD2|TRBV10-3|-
CAISEPGGALDTQYF
TGTGCCATCAGTGAACCCGGGGGGGCCTTAGATACGCAGTATTTT
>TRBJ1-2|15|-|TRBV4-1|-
CASSQATVNYYGYTF
TGCGCCAGCAGCCAAGCGACAGTCAATTACTATGGCTACACCTTC
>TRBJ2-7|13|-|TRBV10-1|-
CASSDRDTYEQYF
TGCGCCAGCAGTGACCGGGACACCTACGAGCAGTACTTC
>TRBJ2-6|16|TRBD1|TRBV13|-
CASSRGTGNGANVLTF
TGTGCCAGCAGCCGGGGGACAGGGAATGGGGCCAACGTCCTGACTTTC
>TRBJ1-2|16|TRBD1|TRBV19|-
CASTPTGQVTADGYTF
TGTGCCAGTACTCCGACAGGACAGGTGACCGCTGATGGCTACACCTTC
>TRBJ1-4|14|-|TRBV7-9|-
CASQASAGNEKLFF
TGTGCCAGCCAGGCTTCGGCGGGAAATGAAAAACTGTTTTTT
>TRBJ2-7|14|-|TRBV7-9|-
CASSLAGGGYEQYF
TGTGCCAGCAGCTTAGCAGGGGGGGGCTACGAGCAGTACTTC
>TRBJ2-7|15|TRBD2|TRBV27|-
CASSLRLAGVYEQYF
TGTGCCAGCAGTTTAAGACTAGCGGGGGTCTACGAGCAGTACTTC
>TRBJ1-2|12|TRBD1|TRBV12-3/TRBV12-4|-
CASSSTGRGYTF
TGTGCCAGCAGTTCGACAGGGCGCGGCTACACCTTC
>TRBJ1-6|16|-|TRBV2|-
CASKTEGGSYNSPLHF
TGTGCCAGCAAAACCGAAGGGGGTTCCTATAATTCACCCCTCCACTTT
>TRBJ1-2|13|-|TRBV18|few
CASSPSRGGGYTF
TGTGCCAGCTCACCAAGCAGGGGCGGCGGCTACACCTTC
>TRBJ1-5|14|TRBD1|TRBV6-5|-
CASTLERGQQPQHF
TGTGCCAGCACCCTCGAGAGGGGGCAGCAGCCCCAGCATTTT
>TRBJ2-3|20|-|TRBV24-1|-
CATPMMGPLICRGLADTQYF
TGTGCCACCCCAATGATGGGTCCTTTGATTTGTAGGGGGTTGGCAGATACGCAGTATTTT
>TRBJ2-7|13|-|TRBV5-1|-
CASSVNRVGEQYF
TGCGCCAGCAGCGTGAACAGGGTAGGCGAGCAGTACTTC
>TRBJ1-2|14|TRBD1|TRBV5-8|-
CASSLEGTAYGYTF
TGTGCCAGCAGCTTGGAAGGGACAGCCTATGGCTACACCTTC
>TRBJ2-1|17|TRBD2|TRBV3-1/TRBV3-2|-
CASSQVSRGGPHNEQFF
TGTGCCAGCAGCCAAGTATCGCGCGGGGGGCCCCACAATGAGCAGTTCTTC
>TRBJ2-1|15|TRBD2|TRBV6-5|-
CASSPTSGGYNEQFF
TGTGCCAGCAGTCCGACTAGCGGGGGTTACAATGAGCAGTTCTTC
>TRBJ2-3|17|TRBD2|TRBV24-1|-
CATSDPTSGGPSGTQYF
TGTGCCACCAGTGATCCTACTAGCGGGGGGCCCTCGGGTACGCAGTATTTT
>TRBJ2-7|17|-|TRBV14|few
CASSQGWYSSSSYEQYF
TGTGCCAGCAGCCAAGGGTGGTACAGTTCGAGCTCCTACGAGCAGTACTTC
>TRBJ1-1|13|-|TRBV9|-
CASSSGINTEAFF
TGTGCCAGCAGCTCAGGGATAAACACTGAAGCTTTCTTT
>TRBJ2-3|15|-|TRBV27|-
CASSSPYARTDTQYF
TGTGCCAGCAGTTCCCCTTACGCGCGCACAGATACGCAGTATTTT
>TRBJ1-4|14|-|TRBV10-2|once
CASSDPLFNEKLFF
TGCGCCAGCAGTGATCCTCTTTTTAATGAAAAACTGTTTTTT
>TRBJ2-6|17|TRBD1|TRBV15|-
CATSRGQGAAGANVLTF
TGTGCCACCAGCAGGGGACAGGGGGCAGCTGGGGCCAACGTCCTGACTTTC
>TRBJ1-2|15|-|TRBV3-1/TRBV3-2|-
CASSQEGAENYGYTF
TGTGCCAGCAGCCAAGAAGGAGCGGAAAACTATGGCTACACCTTC